One T cell receptor (beta chain) is described in this entry. Its specific antigen is unknown. No per-base quality is available; no much larger clone lies one base away. This specimen comes from a study of high-grade serous ovarian cancer treatment subgroups listed by TCRdb under 2021. Turning to the overall study: On average, sequencing produced over 13,000 reads and around 6,900 unique TCR beta rearrangements for each sample. One primary tumor sample and two metastatic tumor samples were contributed by each patient, so that 90 to 100 samples were obtained in total. The cohort comprised approximately 30 patients: about 10 with no residual disease after primary surgery (R0), about 10 excellent NACT responders, and about 10 poor NACT responders. The study profiled TCR beta repertoires in high-grade serous ovarian cancer patients grouped by complete gross resection or neoadjuvant chemotherapy response under a laparoscopic triage algorithm. Overall study outcomes, separate from this receptor: TCR clonal relatedness was found to be positively correlated with neoantigen level and, by trend, with copy number variation and mutation load derived from whole-genome sequencing. Repertoire similarity ranging from roughly 0.11 to 0.85 was observed between tumors from the same patient, whereas almost no similarity was observed between different patients. The TCR repertoire analyses centered on CDR3, leaving CDR1 and CDR2 unanalyzed. Because bulk tumor TCR sequencing provided no spatial information, insight into HGSC tumor complexity and diversity was limited.

The tumor samples were collected prior to definitive surgery or chemotherapy. Genomic DNA extraction was performed by the MD Anderson Biospecimen Extraction Resource, and TCR sequencing was carried out by the MD Anderson Cancer Genomics Laboratory. The approximately 100 tumor samples underwent high-throughput TCR profiling using ImmunoSEQ. The original pipeline was this. The repertoire diversity metrics included richness (unique productive sequences), clonality, evenness and relatedness, and the Bhattacharyya coefficient was used to measure similarity between samples. Conclusions stayed consistent in a sensitivity analysis that left out TCRs with fewer than two reads. TCRdb mirrors the immuneACCESS table, restricted to in-frame sequences. Some clones are absent from its copies; in checked studies, under half trace to an unresolved V gene, and the reason for the others is unknown. That table supplies the V and J calls and clone size; D and trimming were determined from the DNA. The sample includes around 30,000 clones, with approximately 79% observed a single time. The leading ten clones occupy 2.1% of the sample.

Sequencing input: tumor tissue. This clonotype was obtained from a human donor with high-grade serous ovarian cancer.

CDR3 reads: CASSQDWTTEAFF. The DNA is TGCGCCAGCAGCCAAGATTGGACTACTGAAGCTTTCTTT. Recombination connected TRBV4-1 to TRBJ1-1; a confident D gene designation cannot be given. There are 13 amino acids in the CDR3, from cysteine to phenylalanine inclusive. The read is trimmed to its CDR3 DNA, 39 bases read in frame from base 1. Per the germline V gene, MGHRA is the CDR1 and YSYEKL is the CDR2. Cut back by 0 bases and 5 bases, the V and J ends lie 7 bases apart.